These 14 T cell receptor beta chains were all obtained from the same sample, sequenced in a study of blood T cell repertoires in COVID-19. Assay: immunoSEQ multiplex PCR; the TCRdb copy retains only in-frame clones and omits some. This table holds about 170,000 clones, around 88% found once. The material sequenced was PBMCs or T cells enriched from blood (not recorded which). The receptor set was obtained from a woman in her forties or fifties in a cohort exposed to, infected with or recovered from COVID-19 (not recorded which).

V gene TRBV5-1 combines with J gene TRBJ1-6, with D unresolved. CDR3 length equals 15 residues. V gave up 0 bases and J gave up 9 bases, with 13 bases separating them. Germline V gene sequence: CDR1 SGHRS, CDR2 YFSETQ. CDR3 in amino acids: CASSLDGKLGSPLHF. The CDR3 DNA follows: TGCGCCAGCAGCTTGGATGGTAAACTTGGTTCACCCCTCCACTTT.

V is TRBV10-1 and J is TRBJ2-1, with TRBD2 matching 14 bases. This CDR3 region has 16 residues. The germline gives CDR1 WNHNN, CDR2 SYGVQD (reference sequence). V was pared by 3 bases and J by 8 bases, with 6 bases of the junction left unmatched. DNA for the CDR3: TGCGCCAGCAGTGACACGGGACTAGCGGGAGTCTATGAGCAGTTCTTC. Translation: CASSDTGLAGVYEQFF.

V and J are TRBV5-1 and TRBJ2-5; 9 nucleotides match TRBD2. This CDR3 is built from 17 residues. Germline V gene lookup returns CDR1 SGHRS and CDR2 YFSETQ. V lost 0 bases, J lost 0 bases, and 6 bases stayed unmatched. CDR3 sequence: CASSLGVRLADQETQYF. DNA of the CDR3: TGCGCCAGCAGCTTGGGGGTGAGACTAGCGGACCAAGAGACCCAGTACTTC.

The chain uses TRBV13 and TRBJ1-1; 7 bases line up with TRBD1. V shed 5 bases and J 5 bases; nucleotides not matched to a gene: 5. There are 13 residues in the CDR3. The V gene's germline CDR1 is PRHDT and CDR2 FYEKMQ (reference sequence). CDR3 nucleotides: TGTGCCAGCAGCACGACAGGGATAACTGAAGCTTTCTTT. Residues: CASSTTGITEAFF.

This clone is a singleton in its sample. The CDR3 sequence: CASSLLGAGEGGDTQYF. In DNA form, the CDR3 reads TGTGCCAGCAGTTTATTGGGAGCCGGAGAAGGGGGAGATACGCAGTATTTT. This chain links TRBV27 with TRBJ2-3, with D perhaps matching TRBD1 (6 bases). Trimming shortened V by 1 base and J by 5 bases, and 19 bases separated the two germline ends. The germline V gene encodes CDR1 MNHEY and CDR2 SMNVEV (reference sequence). The CDR3 contains 17 residues.

As for this clone: Relative to the germline gene, one junction end is altered; a read error may explain this. The chain uses TRBV6-1 and TRBJ2-1; D unclear. CDR1 MNHNS and CDR2 SASEGT come from the germline V gene. The CDR3 totals 14 residues. The CDR3, as DNA: TGTGCCAGCAGTGAAAGCCCTAAGGATAGCTATAGGCTCTTC. It is translated as CASSESPKDSYRLF.

The rearrangement joins TRBV19 to TRBJ2-3; D unclear. There are 14 residues in the CDR3. Germline V gene data show CDR1 as LNHDA and CDR2 as SQIVND (reference sequence). Between the trimmed V and J ends, which lost 4 bases and 0 bases, there was a span of 8 bases. In DNA form, the CDR3 reads TGTGCCAGTAGTAGTGAGACTAGCACAGATACGCAGTATTTT. This gives the protein CASSSETSTDTQYF.

CDR3 DNA sequence: TGTGCCACCAGTGACACGGGACTTCACACCGGGGAGCTGTTTTTT. Protein: CATSDTGLHTGELFF. This chain uses TRBV24-1 with TRBJ2-2; perhaps TRBD2 as D (6 bases). Germline-derived CDR1 and CDR2 are KGHDR and SFDVKD. Trimming shortened V by 4 bases and J by 3 bases, and 11 bases separated the two germline ends. The CDR3 has 15 amino acids.

The chain links TRBV5-6 to TRBJ2-7, with 11 nucleotides matching TRBD1. Looked up from germline, CDR1 is SGHDT and CDR2 is YYEEEE. The CDR3 spans 15 residues. After removal of 4 bases from V and 4 bases from J, the junction contained 7 bases not matched to a gene. The CDR3 loop is CASSPEGTGGYEQYF. DNA of the CDR3: TGTGCCAGCAGCCCTGAAGGGACAGGGGGTTACGAGCAGTACTTC.

This sequence joins TRBV2 and TRBJ2-1, with 11 bases matching TRBD2. Trimming cost V 8 bases and J 0 bases; bases outside gene matches: 6. In germline, CDR1 is SNHLY, CDR2 FYNNEI. This CDR3 is built from 16 residues. CDR3 sequence reads: CASASGRPDSYNEQFF. CDR3 nucleotide sequence: TGTGCCAGCGCTAGCGGGAGGCCCGACTCCTACAATGAGCAGTTCTTC.

This chain joins TRBV6-1 and TRBJ2-2; no reliable D call. The CDR3 loop spans 13 amino acids. CDR1 and CDR2 (germline): MNHNS, SASEGT. Trimming stripped 10 bases from V and 3 bases from J, with 12 bases between. The CDR3 nucleotides read TGTGCCACCTCCTATGGTGACACCGGGGAGCTGTTTTTT. It yields the protein CATSYGDTGELFF.

This clone was observed once. The V call is TRBV5-5, the J call TRBJ1-5; the D gene is possibly TRBD1 (5 bases). Trimming shortened V by 4 bases and J by 6 bases, and 8 bases separated the two germline ends. This CDR3 is built from 12 residues. Germline CDR1 SGHKS, CDR2 YYEKEE (reference sequence). Here the CDR3 DNA reads TGTGCCAGCAGCCTAGGGGTTCAGCCCCAGCATTTT. This codes for CASSLGVQPQHF.

V gene TRBV6-1 combines with J gene TRBJ2-1, with TRBD2 matching 8 bases. The germline gives CDR1 MNHNS, CDR2 SASEGT. The CDR3 runs 16 residues. J gave up 8 bases and V 3 bases, and 12 bases lay outside the gene matches. The CDR3 nucleotides are TGTGCCAGCAGTGAGTACCCGGGACTAGAGTCTGATGAGCAGTTCTTC. Its protein is CASSEYPGLESDEQFF.

V gene TRBV7-2 combines with J gene TRBJ2-7; 8 positions agree with TRBD2. CDR3 length: 15 residues. The germline V gene has CDR1 SGHTA and CDR2 FQGNSA. V lost 5 bases, J lost 4 bases, and 10 bases stayed unmatched. The CDR3 nucleotides are TGTGCCAGCAGCCCCCGAGCGGGGGAGTATTACGAGCAGTACTTC. The encoded protein is CASSPRAGEYYEQYF.